This record looks at one T cell receptor (beta chain) sequence and its context. The sample is drawn from a study of blood T cell repertoires in COVID-19. Seattle researchers signed up patients amid active infection and tracked them longitudinally. Some clones are missing from TCRdb's copy, which holds only in-frame ones; the method was immunoSEQ multiplex PCR. This table holds about 120,000 clones, around 91% found once. Germline CDR1 reads LNHDA; CDR2 reads SQIVND (reference sequence). V lost 1 base and J lost 2; bases outside the gene matches: 9. This CDR3 spans 19 amino acids. Sample: peripheral blood. The sequence came from a woman aged 55-75 years with COVID-19, enrolled during active disease. The chain recombines TRBV19 with TRBJ2-6, with 9 bases lining up with TRBD1. The CDR3 region has the DNA TGTGCCAGTAGTATAGCGTTCGGGACAGGGTCGCCTGGGGCCAACGTCCTGACTTTC. This codes for CASSIAFGTGSPGANVLTF. Variable domain in full (rest from reference TRBV19 and TRBJ2-6): DGGITQSPKYLFRKEGQNVTLSCEQNLNHDAMYWYRQDPGQGLRLIYYSQIVNDFQKGDIAEGYSVSREKKESFPLTVTSAQKNPTAFYLCASSIAFGTGSPGANVLTFGAGSRLTVL.